This TCR beta chain was recorded in a study of blood T cell repertoires in COVID-19. Using immunoSEQ multiplex PCR, the repertoire was profiled, and TCRdb retains in-frame clones only, with some absent. The table includes roughly 380,000 clones, around 87% detected once. J was trimmed by 8 bases and V by 6 bases; bases with no gene match: 4. The CDR3 extends over 13 amino acids. The chain links TRBV12-3 or TRBV12-4 to TRBJ2-1; 10 nucleotides align to TRBD2. Material: PBMCs or T cells enriched from blood (not recorded which). The receptor was derived from a man under 40 who had recovered from COVID-19. CDR3 nucleotide sequence: TGTGCCAGCAGGGCTAGCGGGGGATATGAGCAGTTCTTC. Its protein is CASRASGGYEQFF.